Listed here are 30 T cell receptor beta chains from one sample, sequenced in a study of OX40 agonist ivuxolimab in advanced cancers. TCRdb's copy holds only in-frame clones and misses some; the assay was immunoSEQ multiplex PCR. This sample yields more than 25,000 clones, of which around 82% are seen a single time; roughly 12% belongs to the top ten. This specimen consisted of CD4+ or CD8+ T cells sorted from blood, obtained in a trial of the OX40 agonist ivuxolimab. These receptors originate from an adult with an advanced solid tumor such as melanoma, head and neck, liver or kidney cancer.

The J gene is TRBJ1-1, the V gene TRBV7-9; TRBD1 aligns across 8 bases. The CDR3 is 16 residues long. V was pared by 5 bases and J by 2 bases, with 10 bases of the junction left unmatched. CDR1 SEHNR and CDR2 FQNEAQ come from the germline V gene (reference sequence). CDR3 amino acids: CASSAYRGAINTEAFF. The CDR3 DNA reads TGTGCCAGCAGCGCCTACAGGGGGGCAATAAACACTGAAGCTTTCTTT.

This chain connects TRBV5-1 to TRBJ1-1; 10 bases match TRBD1. The V gene's germline CDR1 is SGHRS and CDR2 YFSETQ. The CDR3 sequence is 13 residues long. The V segment lost 4 bases and the J segment 7 bases; nucleotides outside the gene matches: 4. The CDR3 sequence is CASSLTGGREAFF. In DNA form, the CDR3 reads TGCGCCAGCAGCCTGACAGGGGGCCGTGAAGCTTTCTTT.

The rearrangement joins TRBV4-1 to TRBJ2-7, with D unresolved. Trimming left V 4 bases short and J 0 bases short, with 16 bases between. Germline values: CDR1 MGHRA, CDR2 YSYEKL. CDR3 length equals 16 residues. The CDR3 DNA follows: TGCGCCAGCAGCCTTGCTGGCGCCCAACCCTCCTACGAGCAGTACTTC. Translating it yields CASSLAGAQPSYEQYF.

The V call is TRBV2, the J call TRBJ1-3, with D perhaps TRBD1 (6 bases). The CDR3 loop spans 13 amino acids. Per germline, CDR1 SNHLY and CDR2 FYNNEI. V was shortened by 9 bases and J by 7 bases, with 16 bases between the two germline ends. The chain's CDR3 is CARGQPPGNTIYF. CDR3 bases: TGTGCCAGAGGACAGCCGCCGGGGAACACCATATATTTT.

J is TRBJ2-7 and V is TRBV11-2; D not certain. The V gene's germline CDR1 is SGHAT and CDR2 FQNNGV. Trimming removed 1 base at V and 1 base at J, with 5 bases between. This CDR3 spans 13 amino acids. DNA of the CDR3: TGTGCCAGCAGCTTAGGGGGATCCTACGAGCAGTACTTC. Protein: CASSLGGSYEQYF.

The chain employs TRBV2 and TRBJ1-2; unclear D gene. There are 13 residues in the CDR3. Germline lookup yields CDR1 SNHLY and CDR2 FYNNEI. V was clipped by 7 bases and J by 1 base, with 10 bases between them. The CDR3 nucleotides are TGTGCCAGCACGTCGGGTCGTAACTATGGCTACACCTTC. Protein: CASTSGRNYGYTF.

CDR3: CASSAGRSTEAFF. Here the CDR3 DNA reads TGTGCCAGTAGTGCGGGCCGGAGTACTGAAGCTTTCTTT. This rearrangement joins TRBV19 to TRBJ1-1, with D unclear. The ends were cut back, 5 bases at V and 5 bases at J, with 12 bases in the middle. The CDR3 loop spans 13 amino acids. Per germline, CDR1 LNHDA and CDR2 SQIVND (reference sequence).

This clone was picked up one time. The gene calls are TRBV6-5 and TRBJ2-1, with D perhaps given as TRBD1 or TRBD2 (5 bases each). V lost 4 bases and J 0 bases, leaving 10 bases between the germline ends. Per the germline V gene, CDR1 is MNHEY and CDR2 is SVGAGI. CDR3 length: 15 amino acids. CDR3 protein: CASSSGTVSYNEQFF. The CDR3 nucleotides read TGTGCCAGCAGTTCCGGGACCGTCTCCTACAATGAGCAGTTCTTC.

The chain joins TRBV30 to TRBJ1-2; D unclear. Germline CDR1 GTSNPN, CDR2 SVGIG (reference sequence). Trimming left V 2 bases short and J 3 bases short, with 7 bases between. This CDR3 is built from 12 residues. The chain's CDR3 is CAWSTEYYGYTF. The CDR3 nucleotides are TGTGCCTGGAGTACGGAATACTATGGCTACACCTTC.

V gene TRBV15 combines with J gene TRBJ2-7, with D possibly matching TRBD2 (5 bases). The CDR3 is 12 residues long. The V end lost 6 bases, the J end lost 6 bases, and 12 bases lay between the germline ends. CDR1 and CDR2 (germline): LNHNV, YYDKDF (reference sequence). The CDR3 loop reads CATRHKRGEQYF. The DNA of the CDR3 is TGTGCCACCAGGCACAAACGGGGCGAGCAGTACTTC.

This sequence joins TRBV7-8 and TRBJ1-4, with a tentative D call TRBD1 (5 bases). CDR1 and CDR2 (germline): SGHVS, FQNEAQ. This CDR3 region has 15 residues. The V end was cut by 6 bases, the J end by 8 bases, with 19 bases between. This CDR3 reads CASRKGRVWDEKLFF. The CDR3, as DNA: TGTGCCAGCAGAAAGGGGCGGGTTTGGGACGAAAAACTGTTTTTT.

The gene calls are TRBV5-1 and TRBJ1-1; D is undetermined. CDR1 is SGHRS and CDR2 is YFSETQ in the germline V gene. The V gene lost 5 bases and the J gene lost 0 bases, with 11 bases spanning the gap. This CDR3 region has 14 residues. The CDR3 DNA reads as TGCGCCAGCAGGAACGAAGAGCTGAACACTGAAGCTTTCTTT. It codes for CASRNEELNTEAFF.

The V call is TRBV2, the J call TRBJ2-1; possibly TRBD2 for D (5 bases). The CDR3 is 15 amino acids. V was clipped by 6 bases and J by 4 bases, with 16 bases between them. In germline, CDR1 is SNHLY, CDR2 FYNNEI. The CDR3 nucleotides read TGTGCCAGCAGCCCCCCAGCGGAATATTACAATGAGCAGTTCTTC. Protein: CASSPPAEYYNEQFF.

This clone was counted only a few times. The V call is TRBV15, the J call TRBJ1-1; D is ambiguous. The CDR3 has 13 residues. Germline assignment: CDR1 LNHNV and CDR2 YYDKDF (reference sequence). V was cut by 5 bases and J by 5 bases, with 12 bases left in between. The CDR3, as DNA: TGTGCCACCAGCTTGGGAATTGGGACTGAAGCTTTCTTT. Translated, it gives CATSLGIGTEAFF.

J is TRBJ2-5 and V is TRBV27; a possible D gene is TRBD1 (6 bases). This CDR3 is 14 amino acids long. V lost 6 bases and J 0 bases, leaving 11 bases between the germline ends. Germline values: CDR1 MNHEY, CDR2 SMNVEV (reference sequence). CDR3 in DNA: TGTGCCAGCAGCCTGCAGGGGTACCAAGAGACCCAGTACTTC. Translating gives CASSLQGYQETQYF.

The chain is built from TRBV27 and TRBJ1-2; D is undetermined. The CDR3 contains 14 residues. Germline V gene data show CDR1 as MNHEY and CDR2 as SMNVEV (reference sequence). V was trimmed by 0 bases and J by 4 bases, leaving 9 bases between them. The CDR3 DNA follows: TGTGCCAGCAGTTTATCGAAGGGTTCCTATGGCTACACCTTC. Protein: CASSLSKGSYGYTF.

The genes are TRBV10-3 and TRBJ1-1, with D possibly being TRBD1 (6 bases). V gave up 2 bases and J gave up 4 bases, with 17 bases separating them. The CDR3 covers 16 residues. CDR1 and CDR2 (germline): ENHRY, SYGVKD. CDR3: CAISETHPGVGTEAFF. DNA for the CDR3: TGTGCCATCAGTGAGACACACCCAGGGGTGGGCACTGAAGCTTTCTTT.

This clone has more than one count but fewer than ten. Other nucleotide sequences from this sample produce the same CDR3. V usage is TRBV4-1 and J usage is TRBJ1-4; 7 nucleotides match TRBD1. V gave up 1 base and J gave up 8 bases; unmatched junction bases: 4. In germline, CDR1 is MGHRA, CDR2 YSYEKL. The CDR3 covers 14 residues. CDR3: CASSQGQGREKLFF. In DNA, the CDR3 is TGCGCCAGCAGCCAAGGACAGGGTAGAGAAAAACTGTTTTTT.

This clone was counted once. V is TRBV6-5 and J is TRBJ2-7, with 8 nucleotides matching TRBD1. Trimming took 0 bases from V and 2 from J; bases not matched to a gene: 3. CDR3 size: 15 residues. From germline, CDR1 is MNHEY and CDR2 SVGAGI. DNA for the CDR3: TGTGCCAGCAGTTACTCTACAGGGGGGACCTACGAGCAGTACTTC. Translated, it gives CASSYSTGGTYEQYF.

Points on this clone: Germline is not matched at one junction end, which may reflect a read error. The rearrangement joins TRBV7-7 to TRBJ2-7; TRBD1 aligns across 7 bases. Germline CDR1 is SSHAT and CDR2 is FNYEAQ (reference sequence). This CDR3 is built from 13 residues. CDR3 amino acids: CASSLGTGDEQYF. The DNA for the CDR3 is TGTGCTAGCAGCTTAGGAACAGGGGACGAGCAGTACTTC.

The sample holds a few counts of this clone. This chain joins TRBV19 and TRBJ2-1, with 7 bases matching TRBD2. After removal of 0 bases from V and 6 bases from J, the junction contained 5 bases not matched to a gene. CDR3 length equals 15 residues. In germline, CDR1 is LNHDA, CDR2 SQIVND (reference sequence). The CDR3 region has the DNA TGTGCCAGTAGTATAGATCGAGGGGAGGGCAATGAGCAGTTCTTC. Translating it yields CASSIDRGEGNEQFF.

This chain connects TRBV11-2 to TRBJ1-2; D is unclear. Per the germline V gene, CDR1 is SGHAT and CDR2 is FQNNGV. V lost 1 base and J 4 bases, leaving 13 bases between the germline ends. CDR3 length: 15 residues. The CDR3 sequence: CASSLGLGPSYGYTF. The DNA of the CDR3 is TGTGCCAGCAGCTTAGGTTTAGGACCCTCCTATGGCTACACCTTC.

This clone was detected only once. The chain uses TRBV11-2 and TRBJ1-1, with 7 bases that match TRBD1. Germline CDR1 is SGHAT and CDR2 is FQNNGV. This CDR3 spans 14 amino acids. The V and J ends lost 4 bases and 4 bases, in that order; junction bases with no gene match: 6. CDR3 sequence (DNA): TGTGCCAGCAGCTCGACAGGGTTGGTCACTGAAGCTTTCTTT. Its protein is CASSSTGLVTEAFF.

The rearrangement uses TRBV9 and TRBJ1-6; D remains unclear. This CDR3 spans 15 amino acids. Germline V gene lookup returns CDR1 SGDLS and CDR2 YYNGEE. The V and J ends lost 0 bases and 6 bases respectively, with 10 bases between them. The CDR3 is CASSVEDRVNSPLHF. CDR3 DNA: TGTGCCAGCAGCGTAGAGGACCGGGTTAATTCACCCCTCCACTTT.

The chain couples TRBV29-1 to TRBJ2-1; D is ambiguous. Between the trimmed V and J ends, which lost 0 bases and 0 bases, there was a span of 6 bases. The CDR3 sequence is 14 residues long. Germline values: CDR1 SQVTM, CDR2 ANQGSEA. The DNA of the CDR3 is TGCAGCGTTGAAGAACATAGCTCCTACAATGAGCAGTTCTTC. It encodes CSVEEHSSYNEQFF.

This clone was seen once. This sequence joins TRBV27 and TRBJ2-5; TRBD1 or TRBD2 may be the D gene (5 bases each). This CDR3 region has 15 residues. From germline, CDR1 is MNHEY and CDR2 SMNVEV (reference sequence). Trimming took 4 bases from V and 6 from J, leaving 18 bases between them. The CDR3 bases are TGTGCCAGCAGTTATCGGGGCTGGGGATTCCAGACCCAGTACTTC. It encodes CASSYRGWGFQTQYF.

The chain uses TRBV29-1 and TRBJ2-1; either TRBD1 or TRBD2 may fit D (6 bases each). The ends were cut back, 7 bases at V and 2 bases at J, with 15 bases in the middle. The CDR3 runs 14 residues. CDR1 is SQVTM and CDR2 is ANQGSEA in the germline V gene. Here the CDR3 reads CSGGAGEAYNEQFF. CDR3 in DNA: TGCAGCGGTGGGGCAGGGGAGGCCTACAATGAGCAGTTCTTC.

The chain couples TRBV5-1 to TRBJ2-7; D might be TRBD2 (5 bases). Per germline, CDR1 SGHRS and CDR2 YFSETQ. V lost 2 bases and J 0 bases, leaving 9 bases between the germline ends. This CDR3 spans 14 amino acids. CDR3 nucleotide sequence: TGCGCCAGCAGCTTTGACGGGAACTCCTACGAGCAGTACTTC. Translated, it gives CASSFDGNSYEQYF.

Concerning this clone itself: Different DNA sequences within this sample yield the same CDR3. This chain joins TRBV7-2 and TRBJ2-7, with 12 bases that match TRBD1. The CDR3 covers 16 residues. The germline gives CDR1 SGHTA, CDR2 FQGNSA. J gave up 5 bases and V 4 bases, and 9 bases lay outside the gene matches. CDR3 sequence: CASSYRSGTGGDEQYF. In DNA, the CDR3 is TGTGCCAGCAGCTACCGGTCCGGGACAGGGGGCGACGAGCAGTACTTC.

The rearrangement uses TRBV5-1 and TRBJ1-1; 7 bases are a match to TRBD1. Trimming took 2 bases from V and 3 from J; bases not matched to a gene: 4. The CDR3 is made up of 14 amino acids. CDR1 and CDR2 (germline): SGHRS, YFSETQ. Written as DNA, the CDR3 is TGCGCCAGCAGCTTTAGACAGGGTTACACTGAAGCTTTCTTT. Its translation: CASSFRQGYTEAFF.